This TCR beta chain was profiled in a study of T cells expressing NK-cell markers. About the research overall: Repertoire data for TCR beta were derived from sorted T cells (CD3+CD56+NKG2C+, CD3+CD56+NKG2C- and CD3+CD56-NKG2C+). Seven donors tested HCMV-seropositive and one tested seronegative among the eight sequenced. Study results and caveats: These clonotypes additionally ranked first within the CD3+CD56-NKG2C+ fraction of several donors. Dominant NKG2C+ clonotypes made up roughly 1.0-7.0% of CD8+ T cells in a handful of donors.

One entry per CDR3 protein, without DNA, is what TCRdb gives after re-calling the 5' RACE reads. The sample features 150,000 or so distinct CDR3 sequences, with around a third in its top ten. The germline V gene has CDR1 SGHAT and CDR2 FQNNGV. CDR3 size: 18 residues. About this clonotype: Its specificity is unknown.

Sequenced: blood T cells: a sorted CD56 or NKG2C T cell subset, CD4+ or CD8+ T cells, or bulk PBMC T cells (not recorded which). The chain is built from TRBV11-2 and TRBJ2-3; TCRdb proposes TRBD2, but this gene call is untestable without DNA. This TCR was sampled from a woman aged 45 to 65 in good health. The CDR3 loop is CASSQSGRSSRATDTQYF.